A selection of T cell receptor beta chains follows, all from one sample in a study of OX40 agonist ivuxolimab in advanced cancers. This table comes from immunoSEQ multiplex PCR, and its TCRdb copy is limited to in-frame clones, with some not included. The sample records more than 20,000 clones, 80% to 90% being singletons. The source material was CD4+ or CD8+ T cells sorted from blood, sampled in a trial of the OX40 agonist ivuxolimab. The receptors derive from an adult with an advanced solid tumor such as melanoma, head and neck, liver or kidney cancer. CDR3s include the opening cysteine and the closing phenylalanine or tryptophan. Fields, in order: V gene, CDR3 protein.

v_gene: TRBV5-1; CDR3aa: CASSLEASGLGTGELFF
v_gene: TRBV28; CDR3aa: CASSLAGGRNEQFF
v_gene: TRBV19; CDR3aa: CASSYRENTEAFF
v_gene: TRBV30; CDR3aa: CAWRSLNEQFF
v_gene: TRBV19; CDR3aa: CASSIDLSGDGYTF
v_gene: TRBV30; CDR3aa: CAWKGFAYEQYF
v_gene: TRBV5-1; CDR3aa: CASSLSLGADGEAFF
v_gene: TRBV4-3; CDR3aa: CASSQEARAELFF
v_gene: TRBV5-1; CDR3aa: CASNEVEAGPKFF
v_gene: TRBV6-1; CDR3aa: CASTDYRGRGETQYF